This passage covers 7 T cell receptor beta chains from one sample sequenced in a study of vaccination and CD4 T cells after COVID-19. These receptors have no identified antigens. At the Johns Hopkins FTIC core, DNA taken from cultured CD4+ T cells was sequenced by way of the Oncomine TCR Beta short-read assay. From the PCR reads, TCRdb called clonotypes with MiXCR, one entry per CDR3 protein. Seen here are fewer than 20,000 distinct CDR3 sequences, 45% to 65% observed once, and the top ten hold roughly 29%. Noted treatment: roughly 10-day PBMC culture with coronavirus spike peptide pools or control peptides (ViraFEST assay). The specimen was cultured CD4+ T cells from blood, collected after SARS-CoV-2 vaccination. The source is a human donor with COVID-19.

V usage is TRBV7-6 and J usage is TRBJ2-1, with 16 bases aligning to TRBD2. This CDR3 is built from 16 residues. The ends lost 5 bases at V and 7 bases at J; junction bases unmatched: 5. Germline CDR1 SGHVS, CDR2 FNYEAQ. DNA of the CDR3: TGTGCCAGCAGCCAGGGACTAGCGGGGGGGACAAATGAGCAGTTCTTC. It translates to CASSQGLAGGTNEQFF. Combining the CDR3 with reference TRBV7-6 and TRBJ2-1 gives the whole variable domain GAGVSQSPRYKVTKRGQDVALRCDPISGHVSLYWYRQALGQGPEFLTYFNYEAQQDKSGLPNDRFSAERPEGSISTLTIQRTEQRDSAMYRCASSQGLAGGTNEQFFGPGTRLTVL.

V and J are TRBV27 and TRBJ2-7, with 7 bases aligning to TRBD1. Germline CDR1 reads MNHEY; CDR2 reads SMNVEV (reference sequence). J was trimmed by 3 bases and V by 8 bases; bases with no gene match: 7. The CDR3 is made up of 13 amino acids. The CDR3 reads CASRTTGNYEQYF. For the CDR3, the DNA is TGTGCCAGCCGGACGACAGGGAACTACGAGCAGTACTTC.

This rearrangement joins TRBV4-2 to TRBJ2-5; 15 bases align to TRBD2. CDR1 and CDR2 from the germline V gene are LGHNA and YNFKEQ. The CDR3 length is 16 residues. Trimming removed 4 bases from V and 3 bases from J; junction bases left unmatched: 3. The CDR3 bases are TGTGCCAGCAGCCCGTGGACTAGCGGGGGGGAAGAGACCCAGTACTTC. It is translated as CASSPWTSGGEETQYF.

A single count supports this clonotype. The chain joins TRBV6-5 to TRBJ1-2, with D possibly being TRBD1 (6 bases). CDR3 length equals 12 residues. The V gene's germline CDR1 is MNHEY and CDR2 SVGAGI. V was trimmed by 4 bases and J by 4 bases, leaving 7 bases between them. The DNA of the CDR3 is TGTGCCAGCAGTTCGGACAGCTATGGCTACACCTTC. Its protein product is CASSSDSYGYTF.

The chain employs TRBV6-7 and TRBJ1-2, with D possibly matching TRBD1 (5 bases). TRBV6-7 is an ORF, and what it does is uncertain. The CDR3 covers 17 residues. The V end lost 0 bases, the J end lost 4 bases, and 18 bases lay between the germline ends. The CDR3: CASSYSWGTGEGYGYTF. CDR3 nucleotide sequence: TGTGCCAGCAGTTACTCGTGGGGCACTGGGGAGGGCTATGGCTACACCTTC.

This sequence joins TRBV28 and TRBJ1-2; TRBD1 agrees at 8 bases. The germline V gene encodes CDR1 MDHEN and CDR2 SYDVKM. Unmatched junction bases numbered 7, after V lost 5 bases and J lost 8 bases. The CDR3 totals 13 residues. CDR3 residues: CASSPIGQGGYTF. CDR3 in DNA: TGTGCCAGCAGTCCTATTGGACAGGGAGGCTACACCTTC.

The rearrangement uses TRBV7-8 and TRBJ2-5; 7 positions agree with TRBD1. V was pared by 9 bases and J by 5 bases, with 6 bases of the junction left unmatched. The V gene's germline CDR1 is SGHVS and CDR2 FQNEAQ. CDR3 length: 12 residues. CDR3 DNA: TGTGCCAGTGGACAGGTTCGGGAGACCCAGTACTTC. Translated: CASGQVRETQYF.